Sequencing of this TCR beta chain was carried out in a study of blood T cell repertoires in COVID-19 (dated by TCRdb to 2018 to 2020). Background for the entire study: Samples from collaborators originated in the United States, Italy and Spain and spanned both the acute and convalescent phases of COVID-19. Samples were obtained from the ongoing ImmuneRACE study (first 160 participants) and from over a thousand subjects provided by 6 global collaborators. The prospective study material was composed of cDNA or gDNA derived from T cells, B-cell-depleted T cells, or PBMCs. Deeply sampled blood TCRbeta repertoires from subjects exposed to, actively infected with, or recovered from COVID-19 were included in the dataset. The repertoires were released in a freely available public database intended as a resource for research on the immune response to SARS-CoV-2. The sample metadata nearly always contained a de-identified subject ID, COVID-19 status, age in years and sex. Where available, HLA class I and class II types were obtained from metadata supplied by the sample provider rather than from assay-based typing. Findings and caveats that apply to the study as a whole: The amount of clinical and demographic metadata varied by source and participant and was provided uncurated.

V and J lose 3 bases and 7 bases, and a span of 9 bases separates them. CDR1 and CDR2, looked up from the germline V gene, are ENHRY and SYGVKD. Including cysteine and phenylalanine, the CDR3 has 13 amino acids. Solely the CDR3 DNA is kept, with 39 bases framed from the first base. Details on this clone: Its cognate antigen has yet to be identified. There are no base qualities to consult, and no much larger clone falls within one base.

TCRbeta CDR3 regions were amplified from genomic DNA by means of the immunoSEQ Assay, a bias-controlled multiplex PCR. As for the authors' bioinformatics: The number of nucleated cells in each sample was estimated from the amplification of reference gene primers within the assay. To quantify the absolute abundance of each unique TCRbeta CDR3 rearrangement, sequence reads were collapsed and filtered. Productive Simpson clonality was computed per sample as the square root of Simpson's diversity index over productive rearrangements. In TCRdb, the immuneACCESS table is reduced to in-frame sequences with V and J assigned. These tables do not hold every clone; where another copy was compared, an unresolved V gene accounts for under half, and the others remain unexplained. Clone size and the V and J calls come from that table; the DNA yielded D and trimming. For this sample the table gives over 95,000 clones, of which more than 80% were detected only once. The top ten clonotypes cover over 4% of the sample.

Each collaborating institution followed its own protocols to collect whole blood in K2EDTA tubes. For TCRbeta analysis, collaborator samples were shipped as frozen whole blood, as isolated PBMCs, or as DNA extracted from either sample type. This receptor was identified in a woman between 50 and 59 years old with acute or convalescent COVID-19. The chain was built from TRBV10-3 and TRBJ2-2; the D gene lacks a confident call. The specimen was peripheral blood. The nucleotide sequence reads as follows: TGTGCCATCAGTGACAGACTCGGCGGGGAGCTGTTTTTT. Its protein product is CAISDRLGGELFF.